One TCR beta chain is described in this entry. The data originate from a study of control samples from healthy donors and cancer patients. CDR3 length: 19 amino acids. V gave up 6 bases and J gave up 2 bases; unmatched junction bases: 18. Per the germline V gene, CDR1 is MDHEN and CDR2 is SYDVKM. The data were produced by immunoSEQ multiplex PCR, yet TCRdb's version contains in-frame clones alone and is incomplete. This sample yields tens of thousands of clones, of which about 94% are seen a single time; under 3.5% belongs to the top ten. What was sequenced was blood. The clonotype was recovered from a woman between 25 and 40 years old in good health. The chain is built from TRBV28 and TRBJ1-4; TRBD1 matches at 7 bases. The CDR3 coding sequence is TGTGCCAGCAGGATTTATGGGGACAGCACCTTTGCGACTAATGAAAAACTGTTTTTT. Amino acid sequence: CASRIYGDSTFATNEKLFF.